The present entry profiles one T cell receptor beta chain with its context. Sequencing used immunoSEQ multiplex PCR; TCRdb keeps in-frame clones, though not all of them. The table records approximately 140,000 clones, 92% of them present only once. The data were taken from a study of control samples from healthy donors and cancer patients. This CDR3 is 15 amino acids long. J was trimmed by 1 base and V by 10 bases; bases with no gene match: 9. CDR1 and CDR2 from the germline V gene are LNHDA and SQIVND (reference sequence). The chain is built from TRBV19 and TRBJ2-2; the match to TRBD1 covers 7 bases. Sequenced sample: blood. This clonotype was obtained from a man aged 25 to 40 in good health. CDR3 sequence reads: CATRPDRRNTGELFF. The CDR3, as DNA: TGTGCCACCCGCCCGGACAGGCGGAACACCGGGGAGCTGTTTTTT.